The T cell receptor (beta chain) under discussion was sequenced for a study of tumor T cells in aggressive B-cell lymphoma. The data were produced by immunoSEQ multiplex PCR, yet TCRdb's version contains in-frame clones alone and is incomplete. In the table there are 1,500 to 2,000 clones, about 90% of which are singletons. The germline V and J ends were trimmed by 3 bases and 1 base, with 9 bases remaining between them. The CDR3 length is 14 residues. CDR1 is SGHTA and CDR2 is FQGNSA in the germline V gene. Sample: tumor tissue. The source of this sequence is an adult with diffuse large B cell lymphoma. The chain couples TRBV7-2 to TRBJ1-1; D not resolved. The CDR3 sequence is CASSFSLGNTEAFF. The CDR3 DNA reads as TGTGCCAGCAGCTTTTCGCTAGGGAACACTGAAGCTTTCTTT.